A selection of T cell receptor beta chains follows, all from one sample in a study of cytomegalovirus exposure and HLA in healthy donors. Only in-frame clones appear in the TCRdb table, and some are missing; sequencing was by immunoSEQ multiplex PCR. The repertoire consists of 200,000 or so clones, with 75% to 80% occurring once and the leading ten covering around 6%. Sequenced input: PBMCs. Every receptor here comes from a young woman in good health and CMV-seropositive. The conserved cysteine and the conserved F or W are not part of the CDR3 here. Fields, in order: J gene, D gene, V gene, CDR3 protein. D genes are given only for firm matches.

TRBJ2-7,-,TRBV19,ASSIGRGGSYEQY
TRBJ1-2,-,TRBV6-6,ASTKRREGSYGYT
TRBJ2-7,TRBD2,TRBV18,ASSRTSNAYEQY
TRBJ1-2,-,TRBV28,ASAGNNYGYT
TRBJ2-7,-,TRBV7-2,ASSSFYEQY
TRBJ2-7,-,TRBV2,ASSALVQGEQY
TRBJ1-2,TRBD1,TRBV5-1,ASSKGTGVSYGYT
TRBJ2-1,-,TRBV15,ATSTSVSDEQF
TRBJ1-1,-,TRBV7-9,ASSYRQYTEAF
TRBJ1-1,-,TRBV7-3,ASSLREHTEAF
TRBJ2-3,-,TRBV9,ASSVEGGASDTQY
TRBJ2-3,-,TRBV2,ASSESSWASTDTQY
TRBJ2-5,TRBD1,TRBV6-6,ASSYSTQGRGETQY